This T cell receptor beta chain was identified in a study of T cells in Graves' hyperthyroidism and ophthalmopathy. The CDR3 is 16 amino acids. The V and J ends lost 6 bases and 5 bases, in that order; junction bases with no gene match: 13. It was RNA transcripts that yielded the amplified TCR beta CDR3 regions. The TCR CDR3 first-round RT-PCR relied on the HTBI primer set. One entry per CDR3 protein, called by TCRdb with MiXCR from the multiplex PCR reads. This table holds hundreds of thousands of distinct CDR3 sequences, about 20% found once. General observations from the study: Prediction of ophthalmopathy progression came a median around 6.5 months pre-onset.

This clonotype was counted ten times or more. What it recognizes is unknown. The V call is TRBV12-3 or TRBV12-4, the J call TRBJ1-5, with 7 bases fitting TRBD1. Sequenced sample: blood. The receptor comes from a young man with Graves' ophthalmopathy. The CDR3 DNA reads as TGTGCCAGCAGACCGGGGGGGACAGTTGGCCATCAGCCCCAGCATTTT. It encodes CASRPGGTVGHQPQHF.